This T cell receptor (beta chain) originates from a study of CD8+ T cells in alopecia areata. Findings and caveats of the study: Higher clonality was seen in lesional scalp than in normal scalp, especially in alopecia totalis/universalis.

The sequencing template was cDNA reverse transcribed from extracted RNA. Profiling relied on immunoSEQ multiplex PCR, and the TCRdb table lists in-frame clones only, not all of them. Of 100,000 to 150,000 clones in the sample, 55% to 70% were seen once. CDR1 and CDR2 (germline): ENHRY, SYGVKD. Trimming at V came to 6 bases and at J to 3 bases, leaving 6 bases not matched to a gene. This CDR3 is 15 amino acids long. This clone was recorded once. Its antigen is unidentified. The genes are TRBV10-3 and TRBJ2-3, with TRBD1 matching over 10 bases. Sequenced input: CD4+ T cells sorted from blood. This receptor was obtained from a human donor in good health. The CDR3 loop is CAIRRQGAQTDTQYF. CDR3 nucleotide sequence: TGTGCCATCAGGAGACAGGGGGCGCAGACAGATACGCAGTATTTT.